The 7 T cell receptor beta chains below were found in one sample sequenced in a study of T cell responses to AZD1222 COVID-19 vaccine (dated by TCRdb to the early 2020s). The sample's time point label, decoded: about 28 days (+/-7) after the second vaccine dose. Libraries were made using the immunoSEQ multiplex PCR assay. Here the immuneACCESS table is served through TCRdb, limited to in-frame sequences with V and J called. Missing clones are a known gap in these copies; in checked studies unresolved V genes cover under half, and the rest lacks a known reason. Across this sample there are 110,000 or so clones, with 85% to 90% seen only once. The top ten hold 6.5% to 7.5% of the sample. The specimen comprised peripheral blood, sampled 28 days after the second AZD1222 dose. These receptors came from an adult who received the AZD1222 COVID-19 vaccine.

This chain uses TRBV6-5 with TRBJ1-5, with 8 bases matching TRBD1. The CDR3 is 15 amino acids. Germline CDR1 and CDR2: MNHEY and SVGAGI. Trimming at V came to 7 bases and at J to 2 bases, leaving 7 bases not matched to a gene. CDR3 nucleotide sequence: TGTGCCAGCACAACCACAGGGGGAGGCAATCAGCCCCAGCATTTT. It encodes CASTTTGGGNQPQHF.

CDR3 protein: CASSRAETQYF. The CDR3 DNA reads as TGTGCCAGCAGCAGGGCTGAGACCCAGTACTTC. The rearrangement joins TRBV12-3 or TRBV12-4 to TRBJ2-5; D might be TRBD1 (5 bases). Trimming removed 6 bases from V and 5 bases from J, with 7 bases in between. CDR3 size: 11 residues.

This chain joins TRBV19 and TRBJ2-7; 7 bases line up with TRBD1. Germline CDR1 reads LNHDA; CDR2 reads SQIVND (reference sequence). The V segment lost 6 bases and the J segment 0 bases; nucleotides outside the gene matches: 5. The CDR3 sequence is 14 residues long. The DNA for the CDR3 is TGTGCCAGTAGGGTGACAGGGAGCTCCTACGAGCAGTACTTC. It translates to CASRVTGSSYEQYF.

The J gene is TRBJ1-4, the V gene TRBV19; no clear D gene. Germline V gives CDR1 LNHDA, CDR2 SQIVND (reference sequence). The CDR3 contains 16 residues. Trimming shortened V by 5 bases and J by 0 bases, and 13 bases separated the two germline ends. The CDR3 sequence: CASSAPGSSTNEKLFF. CDR3 DNA: TGTGCCAGTAGTGCCCCGGGTTCTTCAACTAATGAAAAACTGTTTTTT.

This clone was seen repeatedly, ten times or more. V and J are TRBV7-9 and TRBJ2-1; D possibly corresponds to TRBD2 (6 bases). The CDR3 sequence is 14 residues long. Trimming pared 2 bases from V and 9 bases from J, leaving 14 bases between. Germline V gives CDR1 SEHNR, CDR2 FQNEAQ (reference sequence). CDR3 residues: CASSLIILASEQFF. The CDR3 DNA reads as TGTGCCAGCAGCTTAATAATCCTAGCGAGTGAGCAGTTCTTC.

This chain links TRBV2 with TRBJ1-6; perhaps TRBD1 as D (5 bases). Germline lookup yields CDR1 SNHLY and CDR2 FYNNEI. The CDR3 runs to 14 residues. V lost 6 bases and J 9 bases, leaving 15 bases between the germline ends. The CDR3 DNA reads as TGTGCCAGCAGCTCGGGACTCGGTGGTTCACCCCTCCACTTT. Residues: CASSSGLGGSPLHF.

V and J are TRBV2 and TRBJ1-2; 9 nucleotides match TRBD1. This CDR3 is 15 amino acids long. From germline, CDR1 is SNHLY and CDR2 FYNNEI. With 5 bases clipped from V and 2 bases from J, the junction kept 6 bases outside the gene matches. CDR3 in amino acids: CASSTLGQGNYGYTF. DNA of the CDR3: TGTGCCAGCAGTACTCTCGGACAGGGGAACTATGGCTACACCTTC.